This T cell receptor (beta chain) was recorded in a study of response to subunit inactivated influenza vaccine. TCRdb fed the RT-PCR reads into MiXCR, producing one record per CDR3 protein. The top ten clones hold roughly 7.2% of a sample with 590,000 or so distinct CDR3 sequences, approximately 15% of them seen once. As concerns this clonotype: Its antigen is not known.

Study-wide results and caveats: After each seasonal influenza vaccination, few new T cells are recruited, the authors suggested.

This material consisted of PBMCs from blood, taken around two weeks before vaccination. This TCR came from a man aged 50-59 years who received an inactivated influenza vaccine.

CDR3 coding DNA: TGTGCCAGCAGAGACTACAGGGGGTTGGCTGAAGCTTTCTTT. Protein product: CASRDYRGLAEAFF. The chain recombines TRBV9 with TRBJ1-1; 8 bases are a match to TRBD1. CDR1 is SGDLS and CDR2 is YYNGEE in the germline V gene. The length of the CDR3 is 14 residues. Trimming took 5 bases from V and 6 from J; bases not matched to a gene: 9.